These T cell receptor beta chains were read from a single sample in a study of blood T cells in healthy people across ages. TCRdb redid the calling of the 5' RACE reads with MiXCR, one entry per CDR3 protein. This table has some 1,800,000 distinct CDR3 sequences, 30% to 40% appearing once. The sequencing input was blood. These receptors came from a human donor in good health. CDR3s include the opening cysteine and the closing phenylalanine or tryptophan. The order of the fields is clone size, D gene, CDR3 length, V gene, J gene, CDR3 DNA, CDR3 protein. The D gene is left open where the match is weak. Clone size is stated in some rows and not others, as once, few, many or a class when expanded.

size: -
D: -
length: 14
V: TRBV4-1
J: TRBJ2-3
DNA: TGCGCCAACAGCCACAGACAAACCACAGATACGCAGTATTTT
CDR3: CANSHRQTTDTQYF

size: -
D: -
length: 13
V: TRBV7-8
J: TRBJ1-6
DNA: TGTGCCAGCAGCTTAGCGGGACGGAGACCCCTCCACTTT
CDR3: CASSLAGRRPLHF

size: -
D: -
length: 14
V: TRBV18
J: TRBJ2-7
DNA: TGTGCCAGCTCACCGGACAGAAACTCCTACGAGCAGTACTTC
CDR3: CASSPDRNSYEQYF

size: -
D: -
length: 13
V: TRBV7-9
J: TRBJ2-7
DNA: TGTGCCAGCAGCTTCCAGGGGGGTGGCGAGCAGTACTTC
CDR3: CASSFQGGGEQYF

size: -
D: -
length: 17
V: TRBV7-9
J: TRBJ2-3
DNA: TGTGCCAGCAGCTTAGGAATGGAGGCAGGACCCACAGATACGCAGTATTTT
CDR3: CASSLGMEAGPTDTQYF

size: once
D: -
length: 14
V: TRBV10-3
J: TRBJ1-1
DNA: TGTGCCATCAGTGAGTTGGAAGGTGGGACTGAAGCTTTCTTT
CDR3: CAISELEGGTEAFF

size: -
D: -
length: 14
V: TRBV12-3/TRBV12-4
J: TRBJ2-5
DNA: TGTGCCAGCAGGGGAGGCGCCTACCAAGAGACCCAGTACTTC
CDR3: CASRGGAYQETQYF

size: -
D: -
length: 16
V: TRBV7-8
J: TRBJ2-1
DNA: TGTGCCAGCAGCTTAGGGGCAGCCCCTACGAGGAATGAGCAGTTCTTC
CDR3: CASSLGAAPTRNEQFF

size: -
D: -
length: 13
V: TRBV7-2
J: TRBJ2-1
DNA: TGTGCCAGCAGCTTGCAGCGTCATTATGAGCAGTTCTTC
CDR3: CASSLQRHYEQFF

size: -
D: -
length: 16
V: TRBV4-1
J: TRBJ1-6
DNA: TGCGCCAGCAGCCAGCCGCGGGGGCAGGGGAATTCACCCCTCCACTTT
CDR3: CASSQPRGQGNSPLHF

size: once
D: -
length: 15
V: TRBV7-8
J: TRBJ1-6
DNA: TGTGCCAGCAGCTTAGAAAGGGAGGGGAATTCACCCCTCCACTTT
CDR3: CASSLEREGNSPLHF

size: -
D: TRBD2
length: 15
V: TRBV6-4
J: TRBJ2-3
DNA: TGTGCCAGCAGTGACGAGCGGGAGGGAGCAGATACGCAGTATTTT
CDR3: CASSDEREGADTQYF

size: few
D: -
length: 15
V: TRBV6-2/TRBV6-3
J: TRBJ1-2
DNA: TGTGCCAGCAGTTACTCGGGCCTAAAGGGCAGTGGCTACACCTTC
CDR3: CASSYSGLKGSGYTF

size: many
D: TRBD1
length: 16
V: TRBV5-1
J: TRBJ1-1
DNA: TGCGCCAGCAGCTGGACAGGGGGCATGGCATGGACTGAAGCTTTCTTT
CDR3: CASSWTGGMAWTEAFF

size: few
D: -
length: 14
V: TRBV7-9
J: TRBJ2-7
DNA: TGTGCCAGCAGCCCAAGTCAGGTAATCTACGAGCAGTACTTC
CDR3: CASSPSQVIYEQYF

size: few
D: -
length: 14
V: TRBV20-1
J: TRBJ1-5
DNA: TGCAGTGCTAGTCGAGGGAATAGCAATCAGCCCCAGCATTTT
CDR3: CSASRGNSNQPQHF

size: few
D: TRBD1
length: 15
V: TRBV7-9
J: TRBJ1-6
DNA: TGTGCCAGCAGCTTAGTCCCGGGACAGGGGATGCCCCTCCACTTT
CDR3: CASSLVPGQGMPLHF

size: many
D: -
length: 13
V: TRBV29-1
J: TRBJ1-4
DNA: TGCAGCGGTCGAGACGCTGACCGGCGAAAACTGTTTTTT
CDR3: CSGRDADRRKLFF

size: -
D: -
length: 14
V: TRBV15
J: TRBJ2-7
DNA: TGTGCCACCAGCAAGTGGACCGAGGCGAACGAGCAGTACTTC
CDR3: CATSKWTEANEQYF

size: few
D: -
length: 15
V: TRBV5-1
J: TRBJ2-2
DNA: TGCGCCAGCAGCTCCTCAGGGAACGGGAACGGGGAGCTGTTTTTT
CDR3: CASSSSGNGNGELFF

size: -
D: TRBD2
length: 19
V: TRBV28
J: TRBJ2-3
DNA: TGTGCCAGCAGTCTCACGATATTTACTAGCGGGGACAGCACAGATACGCAGTATTTT
CDR3: CASSLTIFTSGDSTDTQYF

size: -
D: -
length: 16
V: TRBV7-2
J: TRBJ2-3
DNA: TGTGCCAGCAGCTCCGGGTCGGACCCCAGCACAGATACGCAGTATTTT
CDR3: CASSSGSDPSTDTQYF